This T cell receptor beta chain was captured in a study of Graves' ophthalmopathy and Graves' hyperthyroidism. To note about this clonotype: Its matching antigen is unknown.

This CDR3 spans 13 amino acids. Trimming shortened V by 5 bases and J by 5 bases, and 12 bases separated the two germline ends. CDR1 and CDR2 (germline): MGHRA, YSYEKL. Amplified material comprised TCR beta CDR3 regions derived from RNA transcripts. First-round RT-PCR relied on HTBI primers, and a second-round multiplex PCR came next. TCRdb re-called the multiplex PCR reads with MiXCR, one entry per CDR3 protein. This table holds under 250,000 distinct CDR3 sequences, roughly 29% found once. Study-level results: Most thyroid-expanded clonotypes exceeding 0.001 frequency were also found in blood.

Sequenced sample: peripheral blood. The sequence was obtained from a man aged 50 to 60 with Graves' ophthalmopathy. J is TRBJ1-2 and V is TRBV4-1; D possibly corresponds to TRBD1 (6 bases). The CDR3 sequence is CASSGSRGYGYTF. CDR3 nucleotides: TGCGCCAGCAGCGGTTCCAGGGGTTATGGCTACACCTTC.